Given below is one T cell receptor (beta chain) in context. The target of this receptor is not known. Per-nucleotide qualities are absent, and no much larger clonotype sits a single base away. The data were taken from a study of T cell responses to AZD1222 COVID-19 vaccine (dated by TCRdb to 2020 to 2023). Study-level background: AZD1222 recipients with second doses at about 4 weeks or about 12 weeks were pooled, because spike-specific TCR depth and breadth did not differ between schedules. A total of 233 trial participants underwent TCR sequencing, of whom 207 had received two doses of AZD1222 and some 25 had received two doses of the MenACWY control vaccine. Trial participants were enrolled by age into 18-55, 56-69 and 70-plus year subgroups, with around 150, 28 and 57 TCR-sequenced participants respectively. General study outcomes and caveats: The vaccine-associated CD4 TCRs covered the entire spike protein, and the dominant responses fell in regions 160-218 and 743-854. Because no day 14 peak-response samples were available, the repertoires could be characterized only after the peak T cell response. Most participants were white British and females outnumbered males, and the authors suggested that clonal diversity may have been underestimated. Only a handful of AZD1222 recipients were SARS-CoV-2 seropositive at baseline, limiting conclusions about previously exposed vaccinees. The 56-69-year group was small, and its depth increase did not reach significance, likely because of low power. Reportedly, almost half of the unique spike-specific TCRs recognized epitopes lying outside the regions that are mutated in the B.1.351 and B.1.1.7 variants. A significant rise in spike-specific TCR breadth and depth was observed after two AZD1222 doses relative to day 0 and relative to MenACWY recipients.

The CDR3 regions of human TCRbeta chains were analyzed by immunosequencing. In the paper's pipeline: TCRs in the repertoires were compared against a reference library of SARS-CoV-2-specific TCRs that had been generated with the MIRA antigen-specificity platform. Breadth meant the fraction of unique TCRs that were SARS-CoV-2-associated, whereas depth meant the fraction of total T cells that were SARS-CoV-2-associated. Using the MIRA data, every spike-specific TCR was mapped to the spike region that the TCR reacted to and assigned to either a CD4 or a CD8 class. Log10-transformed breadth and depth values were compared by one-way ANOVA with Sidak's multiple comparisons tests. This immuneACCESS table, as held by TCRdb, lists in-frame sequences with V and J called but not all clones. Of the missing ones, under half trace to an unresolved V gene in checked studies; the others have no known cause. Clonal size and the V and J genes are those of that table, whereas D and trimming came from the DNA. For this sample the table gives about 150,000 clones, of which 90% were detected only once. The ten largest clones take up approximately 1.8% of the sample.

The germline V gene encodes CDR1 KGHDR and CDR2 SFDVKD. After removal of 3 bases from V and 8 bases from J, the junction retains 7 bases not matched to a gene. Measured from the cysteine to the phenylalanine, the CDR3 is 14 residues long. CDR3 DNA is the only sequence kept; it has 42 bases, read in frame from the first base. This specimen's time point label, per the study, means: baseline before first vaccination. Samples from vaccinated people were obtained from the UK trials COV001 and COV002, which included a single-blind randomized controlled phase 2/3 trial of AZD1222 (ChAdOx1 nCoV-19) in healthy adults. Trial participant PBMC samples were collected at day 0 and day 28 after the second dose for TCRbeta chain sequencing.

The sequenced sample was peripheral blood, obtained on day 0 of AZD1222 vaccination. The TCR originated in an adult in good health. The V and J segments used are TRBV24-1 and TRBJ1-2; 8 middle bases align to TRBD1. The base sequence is TGTGCCACCAGTGATGCCGGGACAGGCGGCGGCTACACCTTC. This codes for CATSDAGTGGGYTF.